This TCR beta chain was identified during a study of blood T cell repertoires in COVID-19 (dated by TCRdb to about 2020). Regarding the research as a whole: Collaborator samples came from the United States, Italy and Spain and covered acute and convalescent phases of COVID-19. Where available, HLA class I and class II types were taken from metadata supplied by the sample provider and were not determined by assay-based typing. Deeply sampled blood TCRbeta repertoires from subjects exposed to, actively infected with, or recovered from COVID-19 were included in the dataset. The repertoires were released in a freely available public database meant as a resource for research on the immune response to SARS-CoV-2. The sample metadata nearly always contained a de-identified subject ID, COVID-19 status, age in years and sex. Samples came from the ongoing ImmuneRACE study (first 160 participants) plus 1,254 subjects from 6 global collaborators. The material from the prospective study consisted of cDNA or gDNA derived from T cells, B-cell-depleted T cells, or PBMCs.

CDR1 KGHSH and CDR2 LQKENI were looked up in the germline V gene. Taken from cysteine to phenylalanine, the CDR3 has 15 residues. Only the CDR3 portion is preserved as DNA: 45 bases, with reading frame beginning at the first base. V is clipped by 3 bases and J by 2 bases, and the sequence between their germline boundaries is 13 bases long. The immunoSEQ Assay, a bias-controlled multiplex PCR, was used to amplify TCRbeta CDR3 regions from genomic DNA. From the authors' description of their analysis: Within the assay, amplification of reference gene primers was used to estimate how many nucleated cells each sample contained. Sequence reads were collapsed and filtered to measure the absolute abundance of every unique TCRbeta CDR3 rearrangement. For each sample, productive Simpson clonality was calculated by taking the square root of Simpson's diversity index across productive rearrangements. TCRdb holds this immuneACCESS table with in-frame rearrangements only. Some clones are missing; in checked studies, unresolved V genes explain under half, and the rest has no known cause. The D gene and trimming were derived from the DNA, and the V and J assignments and clone size from that table. In this sample the table shows 150,000 to 200,000 clones, around 85% of which occur a single time. The top ten clonotypes cover roughly 11% of the sample.

Beyond this particular receptor, the publication reports: The quantity of clinical and demographic metadata differed by source and by participant and was supplied without curation.

Notes on this clone: Its antigen is currently not known. The sample holds no much larger clone one base away, and base qualities are not on file.

Each collaborating institution followed its own protocols to collect whole blood in K2EDTA tubes. Collaborator samples were shipped for TCRbeta analysis as frozen whole blood, isolated PBMCs, or DNA extracted from either sample type. Material for sequencing was peripheral blood. The chain links TRBV18 with TRBJ1-1, with a weak D call of TRBD1 (6 bases match). The TCR originated in a man aged 55 to 70 with active or convalescent COVID-19. The DNA sequence is as follows: TGTGCCAGCTCACCTACCGGACAGCGAAACACTGAAGCTTTCTTT. This translates into CASSPTGQRNTEAFF.